The 29 T cell receptor beta chains given below trace back to one sample, sequenced in a study of blood T cell repertoires in COVID-19. The protocol was immunoSEQ multiplex PCR, while the TCRdb copy is restricted to in-frame clones and leaves out a portion. Altogether about 120,000 clones are present, more than 75% being singletons, with the ten largest covering less than 5%. The source material was peripheral blood. Every receptor here comes from a man aged 55 to 70 with COVID-19, enrolled during active disease.

V and J are TRBV30 and TRBJ1-4, with 7 bases identical to TRBD1. The germline V gene has CDR1 GTSNPN and CDR2 SVGIG (reference sequence). Unmatched junction bases numbered 5, after V lost 2 bases and J lost 5 bases. CDR3 length: 14 residues. The chain's CDR3 is CAWSTGTANEKLFF. CDR3 nucleotides: TGTGCCTGGAGTACCGGGACAGCAAATGAAAAACTGTTTTTT.

The CDR3 here is CASWGRGTDTQYF. CDR3 DNA sequence: TGTGCCAGCTGGGGGAGGGGAACAGATACGCAGTATTTT. V usage is TRBV5-4 and J usage is TRBJ2-3, with 7 bases aligning to TRBD2. CDR3 length equals 13 residues. Unmatched junction bases numbered 5, after V lost 7 bases and J lost 3 bases. Germline V gene data show CDR1 as SGHNT and CDR2 as YYREEE (reference sequence).

This clone was seen a single time. The gene calls are TRBV18 and TRBJ2-7; TRBD1 agrees at 9 bases. The CDR3 extends over 15 amino acids. Germline V lookup: CDR1 KGHSH, CDR2 LQKENI. V lost 4 bases to trimming and J lost 6 bases; unmatched junction nucleotides: 10. CDR3 DNA sequence: TGTGCCAGCTCACTCCGATGGGACAGGGAATCCGAGCAGTACTTC. Amino acids: CASSLRWDRESEQYF.

V usage is TRBV10-1 and J usage is TRBJ2-1, with D possibly being TRBD1 (5 bases). V was shortened by 5 bases and J by 6 bases, with 14 bases between the two germline ends. Per germline, CDR1 WNHNN and CDR2 SYGVQD (reference sequence). This CDR3 has 14 residues. In DNA, the CDR3 is TGCGCCAGCAGTTCGGCTAAAGGGGCCAATGAGCAGTTCTTC. As protein: CASSSAKGANEQFF.

The chain employs TRBV9 and TRBJ2-2; 10 nucleotides agree with TRBD2. CDR1 is SGDLS and CDR2 is YYNGEE in the germline V gene. J lost 5 bases, V lost 4 bases, and 5 bases had no gene match. The CDR3 has 15 amino acids. In nucleotides, the CDR3 is TGTGCCAGCAGCTCCTCTAGCGGGAGTACCGGGGAGCTGTTTTTT. Translated: CASSSSSGSTGELFF.

This clone was seen once. The chain joins TRBV19 to TRBJ1-5; D remains ambiguous. V lost 1 base and J 9 bases, leaving 13 bases between the germline ends. Germline loops: CDR1 LNHDA, CDR2 SQIVND (reference sequence). This CDR3 is 14 amino acids long. The CDR3, as DNA: TGTGCCAGTAGTATAGTTAGTGCCCGATTGCCCCAGCATTTT. Translated: CASSIVSARLPQHF.

V and J are TRBV3-1 (or the pseudogene TRBV3-2) and TRBJ2-7; 9 nucleotides line up with TRBD2. This CDR3 spans 12 amino acids. V lost 7 bases, J lost 5 bases, and 3 bases stayed unmatched. CDR1 is LGHDT, CDR2 YNNKEL, per germline (reference sequence). The CDR3 DNA reads as TGTGCCAGCATCTCTAGCGGGAACGAGCAGTACTTC. It is translated as CASISSGNEQYF.

The rearrangement uses TRBV19 and TRBJ2-7; 12 bases agree with TRBD2. V lost 5 bases to trimming and J lost 6 bases; unmatched junction nucleotides: 11. Germline V CDR1 and CDR2: LNHDA, SQIVND (reference sequence). This CDR3 is built from 16 residues. DNA of the CDR3: TGTGCCAGTAGTGTTCAGACTAGCGGGAGTGCAGGCGAGCAGTACTTC. It is translated as CASSVQTSGSAGEQYF. The full variable domain, rest sourced from reference TRBV19 and TRBJ2-7, is DGGITQSPKYLFRKEGQNVTLSCEQNLNHDAMYWYRQDPGQGLRLIYYSQIVNDFQKGDIAEGYSVSREKKESFPLTVTSAQKNPTAFYLCASSVQTSGSAGEQYFGPGTRLTVT.

In this sample, this clone turned up once. The chain couples TRBV24-1 to TRBJ2-7; possible D gene TRBD2, 5 bases. Trimming stripped 3 bases from V and 5 bases from J, with 10 bases between. The CDR3 has 13 amino acids. CDR1 KGHDR and CDR2 SFDVKD come from the germline V gene. In DNA, the CDR3 is TGTGCCACCAGTGATGGCGCCGGGGACGAGCAGTACTTC. This codes for CATSDGAGDEQYF.

The chain combines TRBV3-1 (or the pseudogene TRBV3-2) with TRBJ2-7; 10 bases agree with TRBD1. Germline V gene sequence: CDR1 LGHDT, CDR2 YNNKEL (reference sequence). The CDR3 has 14 residues. Unmatched junction bases numbered 8, after V lost 6 bases and J lost 6 bases. The CDR3 loop reads CASRSTGTGVEQYF. DNA for the CDR3: TGTGCCAGCAGATCGACCGGGACAGGGGTCGAGCAGTACTTC.

The chain employs TRBV15 and TRBJ2-7, with 9 bases matching TRBD2. The CDR3 covers 14 residues. With V trimmed by 1 base and J by 3 bases, 1 base remained unmatched. Germline V gene data show CDR1 as LNHNV and CDR2 as YYDKDF (reference sequence). The CDR3 DNA reads as TGTGCCACCAGCAGAGCGCGGGGGGGCTACGAGCAGTACTTC. The encoded protein is CATSRARGGYEQYF.

This clone was found once. The chain joins TRBV27 to TRBJ1-4; 8 nucleotides align to TRBD1. J lost 4 bases, V lost 4 bases, and 5 bases had no gene match. Germline assignment: CDR1 MNHEY and CDR2 SMNVEV (reference sequence). CDR3 size: 15 residues. CDR3 coding DNA: TGTGCCAGCAGTTCCGGACAGGGAGGTAATGAAAAACTGTTTTTT. Translating it yields CASSSGQGGNEKLFF.

J is TRBJ2-1 and V is TRBV7-9, with TRBD2 matching over 12 bases. The CDR3 totals 19 residues. Germline-derived CDR1 and CDR2 are SEHNR and FQNEAQ (reference sequence). Trimming cost V 5 bases and J 0 bases; bases outside gene matches: 11. The CDR3 DNA follows: TGTGCCAGCAGCCTACTGGGACTAGCGGGCCCGAGCTCCTACAATGAGCAGTTCTTC. Translated, it gives CASSLLGLAGPSSYNEQFF.

The genes are TRBV5-6 and TRBJ2-2, with D perhaps TRBD1 (6 bases). From germline, CDR1 is SGHDT and CDR2 YYEEEE. Trimming took off 1 base at V and 2 bases at J, with 12 bases between the two ends. The CDR3 runs to 16 residues. The CDR3 here is CASSLPRGGNTGELFF. The CDR3 nucleotides read TGTGCCAGCAGCTTGCCCCGAGGGGGTAACACCGGGGAGCTGTTTTTT.

The chain is built from TRBV2 and TRBJ1-1; 7 nucleotides agree with TRBD1. Germline CDR1 SNHLY, CDR2 FYNNEI. The ends lost 5 bases at V and 0 bases at J; junction bases unmatched: 6. The CDR3 extends over 15 amino acids. CDR3 residues: CASSSRDRLNTEAFF. The CDR3 DNA is TGTGCCAGCAGTTCCCGGGACAGACTGAACACTGAAGCTTTCTTT.

The genes are TRBV19 and TRBJ2-7, with a possible D match to TRBD1 (5 bases). Trimming left V 5 bases short and J 6 bases short, with 14 bases between. Germline lookup yields CDR1 LNHDA and CDR2 SQIVND (reference sequence). The CDR3 spans 13 residues. The CDR3 here is CASSPDRKSEQYF. The CDR3 DNA sequence: TGTGCCAGTAGTCCAGACAGAAAGAGCGAGCAGTACTTC. The whole variable domain, filled in from reference TRBV19 and TRBJ2-7, reads DGGITQSPKYLFRKEGQNVTLSCEQNLNHDAMYWYRQDPGQGLRLIYYSQIVNDFQKGDIAEGYSVSREKKESFPLTVTSAQKNPTAFYLCASSPDRKSEQYFGPGTRLTVT.

This sequence joins TRBV11-2 and TRBJ2-6; 7 bases line up with TRBD1. With V trimmed by 5 bases and J by 1 base, 8 bases remained unmatched. Germline CDR1 is SGHAT and CDR2 is FQNNGV. The CDR3 is made up of 17 amino acids. CDR3 nucleotide sequence: TGTGCCAGCAGCCTGGGACAGACGGTATCTGGGGCCAACGTCCTGACTTTC. Protein: CASSLGQTVSGANVLTF.

V usage is TRBV19 and J usage is TRBJ2-1; 12 nucleotides align to TRBD2. Germline V lookup: CDR1 LNHDA, CDR2 SQIVND (reference sequence). Unmatched junction bases numbered 14, after V lost 0 bases and J lost 5 bases. The CDR3 is 20 amino acids. CDR3 region: CASSIDRLAGGPAMDNEQFF. The CDR3, as DNA: TGTGCCAGTAGTATAGATCGGCTAGCGGGAGGGCCTGCAATGGACAATGAGCAGTTCTTC.

The chain carries TRBV11-2 and TRBJ2-7; D may be TRBD2 (6 bases). Germline V lookup: CDR1 SGHAT, CDR2 FQNNGV. Trimming removed 5 bases from V and 2 bases from J, with 10 bases in between. This CDR3 has 13 residues. Here the CDR3 DNA reads TGTGCCAGCAGCCGGGACTTTCCCTACGAGCAGTACTTC. This encodes CASSRDFPYEQYF.

CDR3 DNA: TGTGCCAGCCAAGGGGGCTCGGACACTGAAGCTTTCTTT. Translation gives CASQGGSDTEAFF. J is TRBJ1-1 and V is TRBV7-3; 7 bases fit TRBD1. This CDR3 comprises 13 residues. CDR1 SGHTA and CDR2 FQGTGA come from the germline V gene. V shed 8 bases, J shed 3 bases, and the junction held 6 bases outside the gene matches.

The rearrangement uses TRBV18 and TRBJ1-2; TRBD1 matches 9 bases. This CDR3 is built from 14 residues. J gave up 7 bases and V 2 bases, and 5 bases lay outside the gene matches. Germline values: CDR1 KGHSH, CDR2 LQKENI. As DNA, the CDR3 is TGTGCCAGCTCACCAGGGGACAGGGTATCTGGCTACACCTTC. Translated, it gives CASSPGDRVSGYTF.

The chain's CDR3 is CAWSNIGGSYFSGNTIYF. Here the CDR3 DNA reads TGTGCCTGGAGTAACATCGGGGGATCCTATTTCTCTGGAAACACCATATATTTT. The chain is built from TRBV30 and TRBJ1-3; tentative D call: TRBD1 (5 bases). The V gene lost 2 bases and the J gene lost 0 bases, with 20 bases spanning the gap. Germline CDR1 and CDR2: GTSNPN and SVGIG (reference sequence). The CDR3 has 18 amino acids. Variable domain in full (rest from reference TRBV30 and TRBJ1-3): SQTIHQWPATLVQPVGSPLSLECTVEGTSNPNLYWYRQAAGRGLQLLFYSVGIGQISSEVPQNLSASRPQDRQFILSSKKLLLSDSGFYLCAWSNIGGSYFSGNTIYFGEGSWLTVV.

J is TRBJ2-2 and V is TRBV5-1; possibly TRBD2 for D (5 bases). The CDR3 runs to 13 residues. Germline V gene lookup returns CDR1 SGHRS and CDR2 YFSETQ. V was pared by 0 bases and J by 7 bases, with 7 bases between. The CDR3 reads CASSLVGSGELFF. Written as DNA, the CDR3 is TGCGCCAGCAGCTTGGTGGGGAGCGGGGAGCTGTTTTTT.

The chain is built from TRBV21-1 and TRBJ1-5; the table's D call of TRBD1 was not tested on the DNA. TRBV21-1 is classified as a pseudogene. This CDR3 is 16 amino acids long. For the CDR3, the DNA is TGTGCCAGCAGCAAAGTGGCGACAGACAGCAATCAGCCCCAGCATTTT. It is translated as CASSKVATDSNQPQHF.

The V and J genes are TRBV7-2 and TRBJ2-1; TRBD2 matches at 14 bases. Losses at the gene ends were 1 base for V and 8 bases for J; bases not matched to a gene: 10. The V gene's germline CDR1 is SGHTA and CDR2 FQGNSA. The CDR3 extends over 18 amino acids. The CDR3 coding sequence is TGTGCCAGCAGCTTAGGGACTAGCGGGAGGTATTCCTTCGATGAGCAGTTCTTC. Translating it yields CASSLGTSGRYSFDEQFF.

On this clone itself: Mismatch with germline at one junction end may stem from a read error. This chain connects TRBV15 to TRBJ2-1, with D perhaps TRBD2 (5 bases). The CDR3 runs 17 residues. Germline V gene data show CDR1 as LNHNV and CDR2 as YYDKDF (reference sequence). In DNA, the CDR3 is TGTACCACCAGCAGAGATTCGCCTAGCCCGTCCCTCAATGAGCAGTTCTTC. The encoded protein is CTTSRDSPSPSLNEQFF.

V is TRBV19 and J is TRBJ1-6; possibly TRBD1 for D (5 bases). Trimming took off 5 bases at V and 9 bases at J, with 11 bases between the two ends. The CDR3 contains 13 residues. Germline V gene lookup returns CDR1 LNHDA and CDR2 SQIVND (reference sequence). In DNA form, the CDR3 reads TGTGCCAGTAGTCCCCGGGGGGGTTCACCCCTCCACTTT. Translation gives CASSPRGGSPLHF.

The V call is TRBV5-1, the J call TRBJ2-2, with D unresolved. From germline, CDR1 is SGHRS and CDR2 YFSETQ. V lost 4 bases and J lost 3, with 13 bases in between. This CDR3 has 15 residues. CDR3 DNA: TGCGCCAGCAGCCGCACGATAGTTGACACCGGGGAGCTGTTTTTT. Translating it yields CASSRTIVDTGELFF.

This rearrangement joins TRBV25-1 to TRBJ2-2, with D perhaps TRBD2 (6 bases). The CDR3 has 17 residues. Trimming took off 4 bases at V and 6 bases at J, with 21 bases between the two ends. CDR1 and CDR2 (germline): MGHDK, SYGVNS. CDR3 in amino acids: CASSGGHRAGWSGELFF. The DNA of the CDR3 is TGTGCCAGCAGTGGGGGCCATAGGGCGGGATGGTCCGGGGAGCTGTTTTTT.